This T cell receptor (beta chain) was recorded in a study of shared clonotypes between healthy human individuals. Some clones are missing from TCRdb's copy, which holds only in-frame ones; the method was immunoSEQ multiplex PCR. The repertoire holds some 1,900,000 clones, with about 95% as singletons. Naive CD8 cells lacked CD45RO and underwent positive selection for CCR7, leaving out terminally differentiated effector memory CD45RA+ cells. General observations from the study: Donors were few, which limited the genetic and exposure-history diversity represented. Compared with memory subsets, naive subsets generally had larger estimated richness. Shared across a few donors were roughly 4.7% of the naive CD4 clonotypes.

In the case of this clone: Its antigen is currently unknown.

Trimming removed 3 bases at V and 3 bases at J, with 14 bases between. The CDR3 is 16 amino acids. Germline values: CDR1 LGHNT, CDR2 FRNRAP. The receptor was derived from a young man in good health. The rearrangement joins TRBV12-5 to TRBJ2-2; TRBD2 is a possible D gene (6 bases). The sequencing sample was made of naive CD8+ T cells sorted from blood. CDR3 sequence reads: CASGLATRLDTGELFF. The CDR3 DNA follows: TGTGCTAGTGGTTTAGCGACCCGACTAGACACCGGGGAGCTGTTTTTT.